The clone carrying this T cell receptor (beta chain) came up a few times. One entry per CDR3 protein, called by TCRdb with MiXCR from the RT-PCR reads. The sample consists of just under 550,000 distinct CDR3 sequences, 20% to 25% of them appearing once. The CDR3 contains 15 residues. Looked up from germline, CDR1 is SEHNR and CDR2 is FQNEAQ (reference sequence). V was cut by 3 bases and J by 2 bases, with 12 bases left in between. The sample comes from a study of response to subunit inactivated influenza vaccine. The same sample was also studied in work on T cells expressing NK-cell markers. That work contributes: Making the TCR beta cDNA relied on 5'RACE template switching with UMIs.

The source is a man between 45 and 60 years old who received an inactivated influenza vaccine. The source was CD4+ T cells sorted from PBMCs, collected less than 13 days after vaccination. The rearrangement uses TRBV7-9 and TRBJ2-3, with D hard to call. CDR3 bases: TGTGCCAGCAGCTTTGGTTTAGGGAACACAGATACGCAGTATTTT. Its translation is CASSFGLGNTDTQYF.